What follows describes a single T cell receptor (beta chain). Its antigen is not known. CDR1 and CDR2 (germline): SGDLS, YYNGEE. The CDR3 has 16 residues. The V gene end was trimmed by 4 bases and the J gene end by 1 base; junction bases not matched to a gene: 10. The sample is drawn from a study of cytomegalovirus exposure and HLA in healthy donors. Study results and limitations: Reports showed the classifier diagnosing cytomegalovirus status with high specificity and sensitivity. CMV antigen specificity was confirmed in vitro for a few CMV-associated chains. Many donors carried some public TCRs, although rarity characterized most TCR sequences.

Assay used: immunoSEQ multiplex PCR; TCRdb lists only in-frame clones, some missing. The data contain under 400,000 clones, 80% to 90% of them singletons. The chain is built from TRBV9 and TRBJ2-7, with 8 nucleotides matching TRBD1. Sequences were obtained from PBMCs. The sequence was obtained from a woman between 18 and 29 years old in good health and CMV-seronegative. The CDR3 DNA sequence: TGTGCCAGCAGCCCGACAGGGGAGTCGGGGTCCTACGAGCAGTACTTC. Translated: CASSPTGESGSYEQYF. Supplemented by reference TRBV9 and TRBJ2-7, the full variable domain reads DSGVTQTPKHLITATGQRVTLRCSPRSGDLSVYWYQQSLDQGLQFLIQYYNGEERAKGNILERFSAQQFPDLHSELNLSSLELGDSALYFCASSPTGESGSYEQYFGPGTRLTVT.